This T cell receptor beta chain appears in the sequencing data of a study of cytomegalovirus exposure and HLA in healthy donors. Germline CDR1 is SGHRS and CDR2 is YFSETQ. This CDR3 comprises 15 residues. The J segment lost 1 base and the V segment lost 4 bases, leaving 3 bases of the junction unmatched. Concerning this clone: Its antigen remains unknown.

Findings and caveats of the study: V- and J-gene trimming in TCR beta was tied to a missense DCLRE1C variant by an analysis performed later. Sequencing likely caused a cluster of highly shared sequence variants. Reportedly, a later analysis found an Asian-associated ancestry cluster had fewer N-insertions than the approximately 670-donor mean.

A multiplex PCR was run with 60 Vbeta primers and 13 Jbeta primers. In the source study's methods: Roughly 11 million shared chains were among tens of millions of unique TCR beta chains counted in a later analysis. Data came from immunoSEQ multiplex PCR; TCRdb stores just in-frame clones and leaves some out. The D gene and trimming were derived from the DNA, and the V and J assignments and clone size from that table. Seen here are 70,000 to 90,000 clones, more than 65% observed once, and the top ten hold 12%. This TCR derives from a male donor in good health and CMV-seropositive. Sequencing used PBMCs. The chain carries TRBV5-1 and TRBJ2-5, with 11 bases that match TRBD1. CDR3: CASSKGTGGQETQYF. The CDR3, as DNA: TGCGCCAGCAGCAAAGGGACAGGGGGCCAAGAGACCCAGTACTTC.